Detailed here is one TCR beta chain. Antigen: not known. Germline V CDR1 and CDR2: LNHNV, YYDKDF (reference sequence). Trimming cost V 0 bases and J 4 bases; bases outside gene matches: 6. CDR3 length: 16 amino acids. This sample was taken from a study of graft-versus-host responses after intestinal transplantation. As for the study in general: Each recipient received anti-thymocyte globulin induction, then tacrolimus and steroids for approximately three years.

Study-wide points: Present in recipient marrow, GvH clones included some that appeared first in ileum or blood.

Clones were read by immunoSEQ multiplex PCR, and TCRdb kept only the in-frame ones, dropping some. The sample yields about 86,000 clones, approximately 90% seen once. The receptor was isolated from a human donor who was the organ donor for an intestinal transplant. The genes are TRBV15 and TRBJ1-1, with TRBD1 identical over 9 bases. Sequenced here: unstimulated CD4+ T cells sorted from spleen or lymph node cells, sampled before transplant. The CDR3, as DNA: TGTGCCACCAGCAGAGATAGGGACAGGGCGGTCACTGAAGCTTTCTTT. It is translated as CATSRDRDRAVTEAFF.